The T cell receptor (beta chain) under discussion was sequenced for a study of T cells in Graves' hyperthyroidism and ophthalmopathy (dated by TCRdb to the late 2010s). General notes on the study: Peripheral blood samples were taken at the time of initial diagnosis, prior to any treatment. To identify TCR V-J signatures that set the groups apart, the researchers used a discovery cohort of more than 95 patients, made up of around 40 with Graves' ophthalmopathy and about 60 with stable Graves' hyperthyroidism. An independent validation cohort of 18 to 20 hyperthyroidism patients and approximately 16 patients who later progressed to ophthalmopathy tested prospective prediction of ophthalmopathy. The roughly 90 discovery patients were divided at random into training and test sets in a 7:3 ratio. In addition, the study compared T-cell repertoires in thyroid tissue and in blood from over 5 Graves' hyperthyroidism patients. After sampling, hyperthyroidism patients received methimazole starting at 30 mg daily, and ophthalmopathy patients received high-dose intravenous methylprednisolone. The paper reports TCR Vbeta CDR3 sequencing of approximately 130 peripheral blood samples: 40 to 45 ophthalmopathy, over 70 hyperthyroidism and around 17 progressor patients.

With regard to this clonotype: The antigen this receptor binds is unknown. Base qualities are not provided; no much larger clone lies one nucleotide away.

Reading the germline V gene gives CDR1 SQVTM and CDR2 ANQGSEA. Trimming takes 0 bases off V and 9 bases off J; junction bases not matched to a gene: 6. The CDR3, from cysteine to phenylalanine, totals 15 residues. Left in the record is the CDR3 DNA by itself, 45 bases read in frame from the first base. Amplification of TCR beta CDR3 regions was carried out from RNA transcripts. A first-round RT-PCR of the TCR CDR3 used the HTBI primer set with the Qiagen OneStep RT-PCR kit. A second multiplex PCR round built the libraries, followed by size selection and purification. Sequencing of the libraries was done on an Illumina HiSeq2000 using paired-end 100 bp reads. In the paper's pipeline: Raw data were processed with SOAPnuke, discarding reads with adapters, uncalled bases, mean Phred below 15, or no exact constant-primer or identifier match. High-quality paired reads were merged using COPE v1.2.5, and each unique nucleotide sequence was defined as a clonotype. MiTCR v1.1 was used to align the clonotypes against IMGT TRBV, TRBD and TRBJ reference segments. The analysis was restricted to V-J combinations with a frequency above 0.0001, which together covered 99% to 99.2% of the repertoires. The TCS score was defined as the ratio of F50 (clonal expansion) to E x V (chaos), calculated using BLOSUM62-based TCRdist between CDR3 peptides within each V-J. Welch's t-statistics and random forest reduced around 550 V-J features to roughly 13, which were used in a naive Bayes classifier (R e1071). The Morisita-Horn index was used to measure how similar the thyroid and blood repertoires were. The public reads were reanalyzed by TCRdb: fastp trimming at Q25, MiXCR alignment, in-frame beta chains only. Every distinct CDR3 protein forms one entry, paired with its most common genes and DNA. The V and J calls shown here were made by TCRdb, not taken from the authors' results. This sample comprises roughly 710,000 distinct CDR3 sequences, roughly a third of them detected only once. The biggest ten clones account for roughly 30% of the sample.

Graves' hyperthyroidism was defined as stable when no progression to ophthalmopathy occurred over 18 months of follow-up. Hyperthyroidism patients were aged 18 to 65 years and newly diagnosed, with disease duration of less than 2 months. Exclusion was applied to patients with uncontrolled infections, other autoimmune diseases, pregnancy or lactation. Diagnoses were established on the basis of clinical symptoms, serum thyroxine and TRAb, thyroid ultrasound, and orbital computed tomography. PBMCs were separated from 8 to 10 ml of fresh peripheral blood using Ficoll-Paque density gradient centrifugation. Trizol reagent was used to extract total RNA, and RNA quality was then checked on an Agilent 2100 Bioanalyzer. Overall study results and their limits: Sample size was not statistically predetermined, and investigators were not blinded to group allocation. In validation, the model predicted progression to ophthalmopathy a median of around six months before onset, with over 55% sensitivity and more than 72% specificity. Blood samples also contained most of the expanded thyroid clonotypes (frequency above 0.001), which suggests that blood repertoires may reflect thyroid immune responses. In cross-validation, a model built on a 13 V-J signature told ophthalmopathy apart from stable hyperthyroidism with 87.88% sensitivity and roughly 82% specificity, and in testing the same model reached 80%/75%.

The receptor's source is a woman aged 40-49 years with Graves' hyperthyroidism. Sequencing was done on a sample of blood. The chain links TRBV29-1 with TRBJ1-4; TRBD1 agrees with 11 junctional bases. The CDR3 reads CSVEDPGQGAQKLFF. In nucleotide form, the sequence is TGCAGCGTTGAAGATCCTGGACAGGGGGCGCAAAAACTGTTTTTT.